This entry concerns a single T cell receptor (beta chain). This sample was taken from a study of blood T cell repertoires in COVID-19. CDR3 size: 15 residues. Germline-derived CDR1 and CDR2 are LGHNA and YSLEER. V lost 3 bases, J lost 0 bases, and 2 bases stayed unmatched. Clones were read by immunoSEQ multiplex PCR, and TCRdb kept only the in-frame ones, dropping some. Of about 250,000 clones in the sample, 87% were seen once. The chain joins TRBV4-3 to TRBJ2-7; TRBD1 matches at 10 bases. The clonotype originates from a woman aged 25-40 years with acute COVID-19. Specimen: PBMCs or T cells enriched from blood (not recorded which). As DNA, the CDR3 is TGCGCCAGCAGCCATGGGACAGGGGACTCCTACGAGCAGTACTTC. Its translation is CASSHGTGDSYEQYF.